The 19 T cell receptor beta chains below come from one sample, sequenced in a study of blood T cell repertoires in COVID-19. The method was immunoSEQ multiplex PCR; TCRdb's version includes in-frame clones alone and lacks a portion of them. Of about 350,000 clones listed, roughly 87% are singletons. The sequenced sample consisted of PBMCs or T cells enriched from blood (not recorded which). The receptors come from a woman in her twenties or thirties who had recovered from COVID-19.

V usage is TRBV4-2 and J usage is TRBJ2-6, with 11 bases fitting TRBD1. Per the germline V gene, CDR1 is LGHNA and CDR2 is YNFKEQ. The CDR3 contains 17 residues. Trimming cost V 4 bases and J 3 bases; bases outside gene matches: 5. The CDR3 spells CASSRGQGAGGANVLTF. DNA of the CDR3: TGTGCCAGCAGCCGAGGACAGGGGGCGGGTGGGGCCAACGTCCTGACTTTC.

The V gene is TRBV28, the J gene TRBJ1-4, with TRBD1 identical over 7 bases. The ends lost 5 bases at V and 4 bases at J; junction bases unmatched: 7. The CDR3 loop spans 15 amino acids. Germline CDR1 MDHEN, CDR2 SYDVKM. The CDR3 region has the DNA TGTGCCAGCAGTAAGCCGGGACAGATTAATGAAAAACTGTTTTTT. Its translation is CASSKPGQINEKLFF.

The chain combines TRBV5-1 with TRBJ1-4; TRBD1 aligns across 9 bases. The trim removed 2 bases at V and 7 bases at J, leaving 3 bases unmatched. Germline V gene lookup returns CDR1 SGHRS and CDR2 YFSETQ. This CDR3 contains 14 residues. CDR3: CASSLGQGSEKLFF. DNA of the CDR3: TGCGCCAGCAGCTTAGGACAGGGGAGTGAAAAACTGTTTTTT. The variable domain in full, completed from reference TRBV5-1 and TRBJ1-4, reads KAGVTQTPRYLIKTRGQQVTLSCSPISGHRSVSWYQQTPGQGLQFLFEYFSETQRNKGNFPGRFSGRQFSNSRSEMNVSTLELGDSALYLCASSLGQGSEKLFFGSGTQLSVL.

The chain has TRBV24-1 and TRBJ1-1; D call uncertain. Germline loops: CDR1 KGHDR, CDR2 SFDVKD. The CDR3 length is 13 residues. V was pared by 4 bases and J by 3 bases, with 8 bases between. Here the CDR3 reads CATSDRGDTEAFF. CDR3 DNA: TGTGCCACCAGTGACCGCGGGGACACTGAAGCTTTCTTT.

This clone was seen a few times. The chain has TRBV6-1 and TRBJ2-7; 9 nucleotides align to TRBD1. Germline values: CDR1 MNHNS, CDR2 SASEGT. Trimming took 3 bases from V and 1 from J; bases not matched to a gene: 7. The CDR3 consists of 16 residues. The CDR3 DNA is TGTGCCAGCAGTGATCGCACCGGGACAGGGTCCTACGAGCAGTACTTC. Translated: CASSDRTGTGSYEQYF.

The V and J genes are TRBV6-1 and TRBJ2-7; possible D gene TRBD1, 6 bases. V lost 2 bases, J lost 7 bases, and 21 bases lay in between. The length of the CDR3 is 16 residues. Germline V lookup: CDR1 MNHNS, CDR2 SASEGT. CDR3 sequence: CASSELGRGWTGEQYF. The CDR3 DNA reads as TGTGCCAGCAGTGAACTCGGCAGGGGCTGGACGGGGGAGCAGTACTTC.

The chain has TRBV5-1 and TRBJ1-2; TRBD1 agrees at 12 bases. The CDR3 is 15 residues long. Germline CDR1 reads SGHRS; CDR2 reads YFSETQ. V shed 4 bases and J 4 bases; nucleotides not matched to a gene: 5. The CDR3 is CASSQGQGASYGYTF. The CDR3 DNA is TGCGCCAGCAGCCAGGGACAGGGGGCGAGCTATGGCTACACCTTC.

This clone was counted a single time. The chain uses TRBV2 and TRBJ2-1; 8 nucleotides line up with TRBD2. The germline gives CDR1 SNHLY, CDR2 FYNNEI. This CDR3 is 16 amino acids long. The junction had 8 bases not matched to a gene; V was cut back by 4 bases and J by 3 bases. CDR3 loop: CASSGGTSIIYNEQFF. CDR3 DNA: TGTGCCAGCAGTGGGGGGACTAGTATAATCTACAATGAGCAGTTCTTC.

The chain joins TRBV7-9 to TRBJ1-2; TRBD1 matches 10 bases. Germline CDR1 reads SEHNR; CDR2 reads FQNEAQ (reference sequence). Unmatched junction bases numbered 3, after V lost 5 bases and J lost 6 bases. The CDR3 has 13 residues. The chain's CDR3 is CASSMGTGDGYTF. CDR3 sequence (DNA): TGTGCCAGCAGCATGGGGACAGGGGATGGCTACACCTTC. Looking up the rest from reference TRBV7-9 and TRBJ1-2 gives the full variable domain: DTGVSQNPRHKITKRGQNVTFRCDPISEHNRLYWYRQTLGQGPEFLTYFQNEAQLEKSRLLSDRFSAERPKGSFSTLEIQRTEQGDSAMYLCASSMGTGDGYTFGSGTRLTVV.

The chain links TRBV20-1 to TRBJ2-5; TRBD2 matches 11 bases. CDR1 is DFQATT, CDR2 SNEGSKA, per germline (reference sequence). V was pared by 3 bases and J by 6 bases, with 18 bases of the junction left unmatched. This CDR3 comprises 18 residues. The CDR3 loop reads CSASSPLAGGPTKKTQYF. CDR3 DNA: TGCAGTGCTAGTTCCCCCCTAGCGGGGGGTCCTACCAAGAAGACCCAGTACTTC.

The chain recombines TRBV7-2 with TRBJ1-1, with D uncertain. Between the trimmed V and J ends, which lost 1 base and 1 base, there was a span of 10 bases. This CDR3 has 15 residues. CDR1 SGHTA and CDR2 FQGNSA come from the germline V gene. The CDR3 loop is CASSLDAGSNTEAFF. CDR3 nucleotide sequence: TGTGCCAGCAGCTTAGATGCAGGCTCGAACACTGAAGCTTTCTTT.

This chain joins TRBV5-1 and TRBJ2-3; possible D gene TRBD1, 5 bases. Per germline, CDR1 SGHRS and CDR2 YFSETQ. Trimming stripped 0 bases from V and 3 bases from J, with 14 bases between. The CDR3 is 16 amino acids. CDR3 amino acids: CASSLVPDTTTDTQYF. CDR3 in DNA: TGCGCCAGCAGCTTGGTACCGGACACAACGACAGATACGCAGTATTTT.

The CDR3 reads CASSFSWNTEAFF. CDR3 sequence (DNA): TGTGCCAGCAGTTTTAGCTGGAACACTGAAGCTTTCTTT. The gene calls are TRBV6-5 and TRBJ1-1; D gene unclear. V was trimmed by 4 bases and J by 1 base, leaving 7 bases between them. The CDR3 is made up of 13 amino acids. Germline CDR1 and CDR2: MNHEY and SVGAGI.

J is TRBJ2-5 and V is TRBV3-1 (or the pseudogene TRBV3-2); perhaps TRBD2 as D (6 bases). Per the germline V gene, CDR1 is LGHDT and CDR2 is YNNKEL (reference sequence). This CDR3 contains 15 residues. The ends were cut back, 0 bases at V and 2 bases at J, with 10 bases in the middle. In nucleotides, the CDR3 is TGTGCCAGCAGCCAAGATTCTCGGGGGCAAGAGACCCAGTACTTC. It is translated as CASSQDSRGQETQYF.

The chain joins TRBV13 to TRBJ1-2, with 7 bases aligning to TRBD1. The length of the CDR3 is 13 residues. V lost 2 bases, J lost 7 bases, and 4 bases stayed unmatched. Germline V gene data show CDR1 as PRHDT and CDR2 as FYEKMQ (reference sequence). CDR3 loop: CASSLQDRPGYTF. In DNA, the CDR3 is TGTGCCAGCAGCTTACAGGACAGGCCTGGCTACACCTTC. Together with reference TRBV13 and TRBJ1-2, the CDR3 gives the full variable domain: AAGVIQSPRHLIKEKRETATLKCYPIPRHDTVYWYQQGPGQDPQFLISFYEKMQSDKGSIPDRFSAQQFSDYHSELNMSSLELGDSALYFCASSLQDRPGYTFGSGTRLTVV.

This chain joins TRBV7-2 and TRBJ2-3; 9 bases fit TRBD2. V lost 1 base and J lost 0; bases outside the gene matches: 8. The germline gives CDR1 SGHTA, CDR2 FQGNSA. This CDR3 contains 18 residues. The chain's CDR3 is CASSLVSSGVTSTDTQYF. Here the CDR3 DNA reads TGTGCCAGCAGCTTAGTTTCTAGCGGGGTAACTAGCACAGATACGCAGTATTTT. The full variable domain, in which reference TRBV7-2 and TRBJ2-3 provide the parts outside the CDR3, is GAGVSQSPSNKVTEKGKDVELRCDPISGHTALYWYRQSLGQGLEFLIYFQGNSAPDKSGLPSDRFSAERTGGSVSTLTIQRTQQEDSAVYLCASSLVSSGVTSTDTQYFGPGTRLTVL.

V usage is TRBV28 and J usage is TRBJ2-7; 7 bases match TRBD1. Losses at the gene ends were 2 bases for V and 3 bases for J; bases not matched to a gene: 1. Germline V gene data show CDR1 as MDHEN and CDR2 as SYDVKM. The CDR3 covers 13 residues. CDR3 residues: CASSLPGGYEQYF. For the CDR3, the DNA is TGTGCCAGCAGTTTACCAGGGGGCTACGAGCAGTACTTC.

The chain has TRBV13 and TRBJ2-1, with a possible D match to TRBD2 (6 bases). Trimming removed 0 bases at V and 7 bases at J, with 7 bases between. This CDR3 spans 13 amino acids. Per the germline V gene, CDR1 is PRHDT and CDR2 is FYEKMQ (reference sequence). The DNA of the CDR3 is TGTGCCAGCAGCTTAGGACGGGGGAATGAGCAGTTCTTC. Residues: CASSLGRGNEQFF.

CDR3 nucleotides: TGTGCCAGCAGTATTACTCTCAGGAGGGATCAGAACACTGAAGCTTTCTTT. Its translation: CASSITLRRDQNTEAFF. The chain recombines TRBV6-2 or TRBV6-3 with TRBJ1-1; unclear D gene. V lost 5 bases to trimming and J lost 1 base, with 20 bases between them. The CDR3 sequence is 17 residues long. Germline V lookup: CDR1 MNHEY, CDR2 SVGEGT.